The 14 T cell receptor beta chains reported below all come from one sample, sequenced in a study of T cell responses to AZD1222 COVID-19 vaccine. The repertoire was sequenced with immunoSEQ multiplex PCR; TCRdb's copy has only in-frame clones and lacks some. The data contain tens of thousands of clones, 85% to 95% of them seen just once; the ten biggest clones take up 6.3%. The sample consisted of peripheral blood, taken 28 days after the second dose of the MenACWY control vaccine. These receptors were taken from an adult who received the MenACWY meningococcal vaccine as a control.

The rearrangement uses TRBV19 and TRBJ2-2; no definite D call. The CDR3 sequence is 14 residues long. Germline V lookup: CDR1 LNHDA, CDR2 SQIVND (reference sequence). Trimming removed 3 bases from V and 6 bases from J, with 11 bases in between. Written as DNA, the CDR3 is TGTGCCAGTAGTATCGTTCCCAGTGCCGGGGAGCTGTTTTTT. Translating gives CASSIVPSAGELFF.

V gene TRBV7-6 combines with J gene TRBJ1-5; D is uncertain. This CDR3 has 15 residues. Germline V lookup: CDR1 SGHVS, CDR2 FNYEAQ. Trimming shortened V by 1 base and J by 1 base, and 8 bases separated the two germline ends. CDR3 in DNA: TGTGCCAGCAGCTTAGGTGTTTCGAGCAATCAGCCCCAGCATTTT. It specifies CASSLGVSSNQPQHF.

The chain couples TRBV2 to TRBJ2-7; 8 bases fit TRBD1. The V and J ends lost 2 bases and 4 bases, in that order; junction bases with no gene match: 7. Per germline, CDR1 SNHLY and CDR2 FYNNEI. The CDR3 covers 15 residues. The CDR3 reads CASSERTGTAYEQYF. CDR3 sequence (DNA): TGTGCCAGCAGTGAACGGACAGGGACCGCTTACGAGCAGTACTTC.

The chain has TRBV9 and TRBJ2-3; D unclear. The ends were cut back, 4 bases at V and 0 bases at J, with 12 bases in the middle. The CDR3 is made up of 15 amino acids. Looked up from germline, CDR1 is SGDLS and CDR2 is YYNGEE. Here the CDR3 DNA reads TGTGCCAGCAGCAATGAAGGGCAGAGCACAGATACGCAGTATTTT. As protein: CASSNEGQSTDTQYF.

The chain couples TRBV6-6 to TRBJ2-7; D may match TRBD1 or TRBD2 (5 bases each). V was cut by 2 bases and J by 6 bases, with 17 bases left in between. The CDR3 spans 15 residues. Germline V gives CDR1 MNHNY, CDR2 SVGAGI (reference sequence). CDR3 DNA: TGTGCCAGCAGTTACGCTTCTCACGGGGCCGTCGAGCAGTACTTC. It translates to CASSYASHGAVEQYF.

The chain joins TRBV2 to TRBJ2-2, with 10 bases matching TRBD2. The CDR3 is made up of 16 amino acids. Looked up from germline, CDR1 is SNHLY and CDR2 is FYNNEI. V shed 4 bases and J 4 bases; nucleotides not matched to a gene: 6. CDR3 nucleotide sequence: TGTGCCAGCAGTGGGCAAGCGGGAGGGCCCACCGGGGAGCTGTTTTTT. This codes for CASSGQAGGPTGELFF.

J is TRBJ1-1 and V is TRBV25-1; D might be TRBD1 (5 bases). The CDR3 is 14 amino acids. CDR1 is MGHDK, CDR2 SYGVNS, per germline. V lost 8 bases, J lost 1 base, and 14 bases lay in between. CDR3 sequence reads: CASSRIGTNTEAFF. The CDR3, as DNA: TGTGCCAGCTCAAGAATTGGGACGAACACTGAAGCTTTCTTT.

The V call is TRBV4-1, the J call TRBJ1-1; D is possibly TRBD1 (6 bases). CDR3 length: 16 amino acids. Between the trimmed V and J ends, which lost 0 bases and 8 bases, there was a span of 19 bases. Germline V gene data show CDR1 as MGHRA and CDR2 as YSYEKL. CDR3 nucleotide sequence: TGCGCCAGCAGCCAAGATCTCCAACGGACAGCGGAGGAAGCTTTCTTT. It specifies CASSQDLQRTAEEAFF.

V is TRBV5-1 and J is TRBJ2-7; D possibly corresponds to TRBD2 (5 bases). Trimming removed 9 bases from V and 2 bases from J, with 15 bases in between. The germline V gene encodes CDR1 SGHRS and CDR2 YFSETQ. The CDR3 is made up of 13 amino acids. Here the CDR3 reads CAIWGDQTYEQYF. The CDR3 nucleotides are TGCGCCATCTGGGGAGACCAAACCTACGAGCAGTACTTC.

The chain couples TRBV6-6 to TRBJ2-2; D is uncertain. V lost 2 bases to trimming and J lost 6 bases, with 10 bases between them. Germline V gene lookup returns CDR1 MNHNY and CDR2 SVGAGI (reference sequence). CDR3 length: 14 amino acids. The CDR3 DNA follows: TGTGCCAGCAGTTACATCACCCCGGCCGGGGAGCTGTTTTTT. Its protein product is CASSYITPAGELFF.

This chain joins TRBV6-1 and TRBJ1-6; D is undetermined. The length of the CDR3 is 12 residues. Germline V gene lookup returns CDR1 MNHNS and CDR2 SASEGT. The ends were cut back, 3 bases at V and 12 bases at J, with 9 bases in the middle. CDR3 in DNA: TGTGCCAGCAGTGATGGGATCCGACCCCTCCACTTT. This translates into CASSDGIRPLHF.

V and J are TRBV5-1 and TRBJ1-6; D may be TRBD1 (5 bases). Germline CDR1 reads SGHRS; CDR2 reads YFSETQ. This CDR3 has 15 amino acids. V lost 7 bases and J 3 bases, leaving 14 bases between the germline ends. The CDR3 loop is CASLPGPRYNSPLHF. The CDR3 bases are TGCGCCAGCTTACCGGGACCCCGCTATAATTCACCCCTCCACTTT. The variable domain in full, completed from reference TRBV5-1 and TRBJ1-6, reads KAGVTQTPRYLIKTRGQQVTLSCSPISGHRSVSWYQQTPGQGLQFLFEYFSETQRNKGNFPGRFSGRQFSNSRSEMNVSTLELGDSALYLCASLPGPRYNSPLHFGNGTRLTVT.

The rearrangement joins TRBV2 to TRBJ1-2; 9 bases are a match to TRBD1. V lost 6 bases and J lost 5; bases outside the gene matches: 10. The CDR3 sequence is 15 residues long. From germline, CDR1 is SNHLY and CDR2 FYNNEI. The CDR3 nucleotides read TGTGCCAGCAGGGTCGGAACCGGGACAGGGTATGGCTACACCTTC. Translating it yields CASRVGTGTGYGYTF.

The chain recombines TRBV6-2 or TRBV6-3 with TRBJ1-1; no reliable D call. Trimming removed 6 bases from V and 0 bases from J, with 8 bases in between. CDR1 and CDR2 (germline): MNHEY, SVGEGT. The CDR3 is made up of 13 amino acids. The CDR3 reads CASSFAVNTEAFF. The CDR3 DNA follows: TGTGCCAGCAGCTTTGCGGTGAACACTGAAGCTTTCTTT.